A selection of T cell receptor beta chains follows, all from one sample in a study of blood T cell repertoires in COVID-19. Libraries were prepared by immunoSEQ multiplex PCR; TCRdb keeps only in-frame clonotypes and omits some of them. The sample has roughly 500,000 clones, over 75% seen once; the top ten hold 1.5% to 2%. What was sequenced was PBMCs or T cells enriched from blood (not recorded which). All receptors derive from a woman in her 40s who had recovered from COVID-19. The CDR3 runs from the conserved cysteine through the conserved F or W. Fields, in order: clone size, J gene, D gene, V gene, CDR3 protein, CDR3 DNA. A D gene is named only where the DNA matches it firmly. Only some rows state a clone size, as once, few, many or a class for expanded clones.

.	TRBJ2-1	TRBD2	TRBV27	CASSKPGLLHDEQFF	TGTGCCAGCAGCAAACCGGGACTACTACACGATGAGCAGTTCTTC
.	TRBJ1-5	.	TRBV6-5	CASSSRDYNQPQHF	TGTGCCAGCAGTTCCCGGGACTACAATCAGCCCCAGCATTTT
.	TRBJ2-1	TRBD1	TRBV2	CASSIGQGVYNEQFF	TGTGCCAGCAGCATCGGACAGGGGGTCTACAATGAGCAGTTCTTC
.	TRBJ1-3	.	TRBV11-2	CASSLELYSGNTIYF	TGTGCCAGCAGCTTAGAATTGTACTCTGGAAACACCATATATTTT
.	TRBJ1-2	TRBD1	TRBV27	CASSPGQLVWDYGYTF	TGTGCCAGCAGCCCGGGACAGCTAGTTTGGGACTATGGCTACACCTTC
.	TRBJ2-1	.	TRBV29-1	CSSRGGLIDEQFF	TGCAGCTCACGTGGGGGGTTAATCGATGAGCAGTTCTTC
once	TRBJ2-2	.	TRBV4-3	CASSPIPGGELFF	TGCGCCAGCAGCCCGATACCAGGAGGGGAGCTGTTTTTT
.	TRBJ2-1	TRBD2	TRBV24-1	CATSSGRAWDEQFF	TGTGCCACCTCTAGCGGGAGGGCCTGGGATGAGCAGTTCTTC
.	TRBJ2-3	.	TRBV27	CASSFRTTQSTDTQYF	TGTGCCAGCAGTTTCCGGACTACCCAGTCCACAGATACGCAGTATTTT
.	TRBJ2-3	TRBD1	TRBV5-1	CASSWTGPSTDTQYF	TGCGCCAGCAGCTGGACAGGACCAAGCACAGATACGCAGTATTTT
.	TRBJ2-1	TRBD2	TRBV5-1	CASSPPGLAGHNEQFF	TGCGCCAGCAGCCCCCCGGGACTAGCGGGACACAATGAGCAGTTCTTC
.	TRBJ2-7	TRBD2	TRBV11-2	CASSLDVLAGVPSPYEQYF	TGTGCCAGCAGCTTAGATGTTCTAGCGGGAGTTCCGTCCCCCTACGAGCAGTACTTC
.	TRBJ2-7	TRBD2	TRBV19	CASSIGAGEQYF	TGTGCCAGTAGTATAGGAGCGGGAGAGCAGTACTTC
.	TRBJ1-1	.	TRBV5-1	CASSWAANTEAFF	TGCGCCAGCAGCTGGGCTGCGAACACTGAAGCTTTCTTT
.	TRBJ2-1	.	TRBV28	CASNAQGPPSYNEQFF	TGTGCCAGCAACGCCCAGGGGCCCCCGTCCTACAATGAGCAGTTCTTC
.	TRBJ2-1	TRBD1	TRBV28	CASSLDRISYNEQFF	TGTGCCAGCAGTTTGGACAGGATTTCCTACAATGAGCAGTTCTTC
.	TRBJ1-2	TRBD1	TRBV5-4	CASSSGQGKGGYTF	TGTGCCAGCAGCTCAGGACAGGGAAAGGGAGGCTACACCTTC
few	TRBJ1-2	TRBD1	TRBV18	CASSPPSQGANGYTF	TGTGCCAGCTCACCACCCAGTCAGGGGGCGAATGGCTACACCTTC
.	TRBJ2-7	.	TRBV2	CASKTDSPYEQYF	TGTGCCAGCAAAACGGACAGCCCCTACGAGCAGTACTTC
few	TRBJ1-4	TRBD1	TRBV5-1	CASSLVAGGGAKLFF	TGCGCCAGCAGCTTGGTCGCAGGGGGCGGCGCAAAACTGTTTTTT
few	TRBJ1-1	.	TRBV7-2	CASSLEYRGNEAFF	TGTGCCAGCAGCTTAGAATACCGGGGTAATGAAGCTTTCTTT
.	TRBJ2-1	TRBD2	TRBV9	CASSEMTSGWYNEQFF	TGTGCCAGCAGCGAAATGACTAGCGGGTGGTACAATGAGCAGTTCTTC
few	TRBJ2-5	.	TRBV7-9	CASSQTANGQMETQYF	TGTGCCAGCAGCCAAACTGCAAACGGACAGATGGAGACCCAGTACTTC